These 10 T cell receptor beta chains were sequenced from one sample in a study of T cell responses to AZD1222 COVID-19 vaccine. Sequencing used immunoSEQ multiplex PCR; TCRdb keeps in-frame clones, though not all of them. The sample lists over 110,000 clones; 92% were seen once. The material sequenced was peripheral blood, taken 28 days after the second AZD1222 dose. The receptors derive from an adult who received the AZD1222 COVID-19 vaccine.

This chain connects TRBV5-8 to TRBJ1-1; D may be TRBD1 (6 bases). CDR3 length: 14 residues. The V end was cut by 4 bases, the J end by 4 bases, with 14 bases between. The V gene's germline CDR1 is SGHTS and CDR2 YDEGEE. This chain's CDR3 is CASSASGVGTEAFF. CDR3 in DNA: TGTGCCAGCAGCGCTTCAGGGGTCGGCACTGAAGCTTTCTTT.

J is TRBJ1-1 and V is TRBV3-1 (or the pseudogene TRBV3-2), with D perhaps matching TRBD1 (5 bases). CDR1 LGHDT and CDR2 YNNKEL come from the germline V gene (reference sequence). V lost 4 bases and J 7 bases, leaving 16 bases between the germline ends. This CDR3 comprises 14 residues. CDR3 loop: CASSPRQGQGEAFF. The CDR3, as DNA: TGTGCCAGCAGCCCCCGGCAGGGCCAAGGTGAAGCTTTCTTT.

CDR3 nucleotide sequence: TGTGCCAGCAAAGCCGGGGGATACAATCAGCCCCAGCATTTT. Amino acid sequence: CASKAGGYNQPQHF. The genes are TRBV28 and TRBJ1-5, with D possibly matching TRBD1 (5 bases). This CDR3 has 14 amino acids. V was trimmed by 7 bases and J by 3 bases, leaving 13 bases between them. Per the germline V gene, CDR1 is MDHEN and CDR2 is SYDVKM. Using reference TRBV28 and TRBJ1-5 for the parts outside the CDR3, the full variable domain is DVKVTQSSRYLVKRTGEKVFLECVQDMDHENMFWYRQDPGLGLRLIYFSYDVKMKEKGDIPEGYSVSREKKERFSLILESASTNQTSMYLCASKAGGYNQPQHFGDGTRLSIL.

The rearrangement joins TRBV18 to TRBJ1-1; D is undetermined. Deletions cut 7 bases from V and 2 bases from J, with 14 bases between. Per the germline V gene, CDR1 is KGHSH and CDR2 is LQKENI. The length of the CDR3 is 14 residues. CDR3 region: CASFSSLRNTEAFF. The CDR3 bases are TGTGCCAGCTTCAGCAGCCTGAGAAACACTGAAGCTTTCTTT.

V usage is TRBV27 and J usage is TRBJ2-7; tentatively, D is TRBD1 (6 bases). Trimming pared 2 bases from V and 6 bases from J, leaving 20 bases between. The germline gives CDR1 MNHEY, CDR2 SMNVEV (reference sequence). The CDR3 runs to 16 residues. The DNA for the CDR3 is TGTGCCAGCAGTTTAGAGGAAAAAGGGGCCAGGGGCGAGCAGTACGTC. It yields the protein CASSLEEKGARGEQYV.

This chain joins TRBV7-2 and TRBJ2-7; 9 bases map to TRBD2. The V segment lost 6 bases and the J segment 4 bases; nucleotides outside the gene matches: 4. The CDR3 contains 13 residues. Germline V gene sequence: CDR1 SGHTA, CDR2 FQGNSA. CDR3 amino acids: CASSPSGGYEQYV. The CDR3 DNA reads as TGTGCCAGCAGTCCGAGCGGGGGGTACGAGCAGTACGTC.

The chain couples TRBV19 to TRBJ2-2; the D is unclear. The V end was cut by 4 bases, the J end by 2 bases, with 17 bases between. Germline CDR1 and CDR2: LNHDA and SQIVND (reference sequence). This CDR3 comprises 17 residues. CDR3 in DNA: TGTGCCAGTAGTAGGTTAGCAACCCAGCTAAACACCGGGGAGCTGTTTTTT. Amino acids: CASSRLATQLNTGELFF.

Worth noting for this clone: The germline gene is not matched at one end of the junction; a read error may be the cause. This rearrangement joins TRBV3-1 (or the pseudogene TRBV3-2) to TRBJ1-4; D ambiguous. CDR1 and CDR2 (germline): LGHDT, YNNKEL (reference sequence). CDR3 length equals 14 residues. The CDR3 region is CASNQGIEGEKLFF. In DNA form, the CDR3 reads TGTGCCAGCAACCAAGGGATAGAAGGAGAAAAACTGTTTTTT.

The V and J genes are TRBV28 and TRBJ1-3; possibly TRBD1 for D (6 bases). V lost 2 bases and J 4 bases, leaving 18 bases between the germline ends. Germline-derived CDR1 and CDR2 are MDHEN and SYDVKM. This CDR3 spans 17 amino acids. DNA of the CDR3: TGTGCCAGCAGTTTACTTTTCGCAGGGGCGGACGGAAACACCATATATTTT. It is translated as CASSLLFAGADGNTIYF.

The V and J genes are TRBV27 and TRBJ1-1; D call uncertain. Germline V gene sequence: CDR1 MNHEY, CDR2 SMNVEV (reference sequence). Trimming pared 2 bases from V and 7 bases from J, leaving 14 bases between. This CDR3 has 14 residues. CDR3 in amino acids: CASSLHPRAGEAFF. CDR3 bases: TGTGCCAGCAGTTTACATCCGAGGGCGGGTGAAGCTTTCTTT.